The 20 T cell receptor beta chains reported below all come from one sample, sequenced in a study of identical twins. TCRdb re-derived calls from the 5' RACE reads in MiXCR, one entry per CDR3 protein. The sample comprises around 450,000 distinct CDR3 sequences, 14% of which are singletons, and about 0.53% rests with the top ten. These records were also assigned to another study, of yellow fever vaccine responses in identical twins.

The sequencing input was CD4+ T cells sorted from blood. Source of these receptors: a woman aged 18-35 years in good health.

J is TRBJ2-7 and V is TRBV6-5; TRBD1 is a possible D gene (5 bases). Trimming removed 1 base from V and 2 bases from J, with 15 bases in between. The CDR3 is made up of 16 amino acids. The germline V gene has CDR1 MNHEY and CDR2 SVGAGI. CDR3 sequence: CASSYYGLGQPYEQYF. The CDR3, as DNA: TGTGCCAGCAGTTACTATGGATTGGGGCAGCCCTACGAGCAGTACTTC.

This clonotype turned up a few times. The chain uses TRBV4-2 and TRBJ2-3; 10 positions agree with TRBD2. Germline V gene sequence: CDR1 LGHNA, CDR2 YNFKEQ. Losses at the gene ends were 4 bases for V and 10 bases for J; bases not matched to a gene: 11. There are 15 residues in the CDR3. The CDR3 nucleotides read TGTGCCAGCAGCCTCTCGGGGACTAGCGTGTCCGCGCAGTATTTT. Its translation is CASSLSGTSVSAQYF.

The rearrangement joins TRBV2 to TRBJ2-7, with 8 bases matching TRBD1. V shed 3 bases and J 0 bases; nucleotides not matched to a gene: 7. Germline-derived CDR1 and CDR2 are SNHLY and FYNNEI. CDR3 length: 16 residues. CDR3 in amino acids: CASSDDRGESSYEQYF. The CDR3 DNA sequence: TGTGCCAGCAGTGACGACAGGGGCGAGAGCTCCTACGAGCAGTACTTC. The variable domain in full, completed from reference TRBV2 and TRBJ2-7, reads EPEVTQTPSHQVTQMGQEVILRCVPISNHLYFYWYRQILGQKVEFLVSFYNNEISEKSEIFDDQFSVERPDGSNFTLKIRSTKLEDSAMYFCASSDDRGESSYEQYFGPGTRLTVT.

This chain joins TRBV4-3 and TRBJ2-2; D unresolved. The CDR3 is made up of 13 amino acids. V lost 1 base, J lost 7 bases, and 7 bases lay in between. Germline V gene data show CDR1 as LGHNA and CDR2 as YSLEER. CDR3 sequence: CASSQGLVGELFF. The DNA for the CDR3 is TGCGCCAGCAGCCAAGGGTTAGTCGGGGAGCTGTTTTTT.

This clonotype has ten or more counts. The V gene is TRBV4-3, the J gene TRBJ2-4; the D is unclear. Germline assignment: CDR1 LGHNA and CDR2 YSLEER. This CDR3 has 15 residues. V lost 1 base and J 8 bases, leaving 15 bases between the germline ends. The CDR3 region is CASSQGTPFVDIQYF. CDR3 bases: TGCGCCAGCAGCCAAGGAACTCCATTCGTAGACATTCAGTACTTC.

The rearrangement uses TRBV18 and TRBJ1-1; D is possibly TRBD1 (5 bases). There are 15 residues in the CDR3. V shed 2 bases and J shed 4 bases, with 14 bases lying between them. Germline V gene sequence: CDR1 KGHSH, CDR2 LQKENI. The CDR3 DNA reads TGTGCCAGCTCACCAGGCGGGACCCGAGGCACTGAAGCTTTCTTT. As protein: CASSPGGTRGTEAFF.

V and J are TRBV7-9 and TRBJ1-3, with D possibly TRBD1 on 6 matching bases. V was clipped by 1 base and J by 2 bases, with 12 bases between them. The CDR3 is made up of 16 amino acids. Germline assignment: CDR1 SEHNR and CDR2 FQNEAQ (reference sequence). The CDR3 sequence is CASSLVAQGPGNTIYF. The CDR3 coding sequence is TGTGCCAGCAGCTTAGTCGCACAGGGACCTGGAAACACCATATATTTT.

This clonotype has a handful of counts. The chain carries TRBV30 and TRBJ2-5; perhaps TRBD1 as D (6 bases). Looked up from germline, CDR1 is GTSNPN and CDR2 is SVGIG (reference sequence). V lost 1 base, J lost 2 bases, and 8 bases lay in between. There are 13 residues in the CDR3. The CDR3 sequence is CAWSADRQETQYF. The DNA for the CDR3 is TGTGCCTGGAGTGCGGACAGACAAGAGACCCAGTACTTC. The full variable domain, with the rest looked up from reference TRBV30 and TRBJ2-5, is SQTIHQWPATLVQPVGSPLSLECTVEGTSNPNLYWYRQAAGRGLQLLFYSVGIGQISSEVPQNLSASRPQDRQFILSSKKLLLSDSGFYLCAWSADRQETQYFGPGTRLLVL.

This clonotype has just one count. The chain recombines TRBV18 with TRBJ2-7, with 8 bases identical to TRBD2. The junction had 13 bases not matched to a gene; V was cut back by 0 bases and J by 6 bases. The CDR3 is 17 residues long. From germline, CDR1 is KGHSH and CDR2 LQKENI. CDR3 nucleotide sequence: TGTGCCAGCTCACCACCTCACCCGGCTAGCGGGTACGGCGAGCAGTACTTC. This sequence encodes CASSPPHPASGYGEQYF.

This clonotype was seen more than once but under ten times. The CDR3 DNA follows: TGTGCCAGCAACCCACTAGCGCGGGATACGCAGTATTTT. The encoded protein is CASNPLARDTQYF. The V gene is TRBV6-6, the J gene TRBJ2-3, with 7 bases fitting TRBD2. Germline CDR1 reads MNHNY; CDR2 reads SVGAGI (reference sequence). With V trimmed by 7 bases and J by 6 bases, 7 bases remained unmatched. This CDR3 comprises 13 residues.

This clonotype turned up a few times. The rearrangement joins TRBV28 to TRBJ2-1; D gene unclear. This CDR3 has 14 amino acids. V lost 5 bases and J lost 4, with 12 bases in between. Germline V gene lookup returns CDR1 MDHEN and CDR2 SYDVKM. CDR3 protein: CASSKNIQYNEQFF. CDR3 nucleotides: TGTGCCAGCAGTAAAAACATCCAGTACAATGAGCAGTTCTTC.

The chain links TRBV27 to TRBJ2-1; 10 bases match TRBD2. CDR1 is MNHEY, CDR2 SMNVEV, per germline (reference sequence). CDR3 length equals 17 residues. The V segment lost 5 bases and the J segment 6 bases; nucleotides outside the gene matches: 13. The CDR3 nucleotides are TGTGCCAGCAGTGCAGGTCTGGGGACTAGCGTATCCAATGAGCAGTTCTTC. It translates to CASSAGLGTSVSNEQFF.

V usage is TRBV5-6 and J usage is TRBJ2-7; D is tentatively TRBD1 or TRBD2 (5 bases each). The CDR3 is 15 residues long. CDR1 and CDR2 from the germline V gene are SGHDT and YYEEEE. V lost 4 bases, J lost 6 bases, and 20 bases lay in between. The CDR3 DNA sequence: TGTGCCAGCAGCCCTACTCCGGGACCCGCGAGCGAGCAGTACTTC. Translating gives CASSPTPGPASEQYF.

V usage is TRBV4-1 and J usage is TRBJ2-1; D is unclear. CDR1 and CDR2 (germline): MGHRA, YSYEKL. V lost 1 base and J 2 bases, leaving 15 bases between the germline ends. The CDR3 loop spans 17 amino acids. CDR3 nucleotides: TGCGCCAGCAGCCAAGTACCTCCCTTCCGTACCTACAATGAGCAGTTCTTC. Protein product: CASSQVPPFRTYNEQFF.

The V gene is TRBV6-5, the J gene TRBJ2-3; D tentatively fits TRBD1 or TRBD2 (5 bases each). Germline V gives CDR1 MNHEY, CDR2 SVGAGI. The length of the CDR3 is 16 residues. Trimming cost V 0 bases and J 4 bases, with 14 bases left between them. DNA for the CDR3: TGTGCCAGCAGTTACTCAGGGACGGACGCGTCAGATACGCAGTATTTT. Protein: CASSYSGTDASDTQYF.

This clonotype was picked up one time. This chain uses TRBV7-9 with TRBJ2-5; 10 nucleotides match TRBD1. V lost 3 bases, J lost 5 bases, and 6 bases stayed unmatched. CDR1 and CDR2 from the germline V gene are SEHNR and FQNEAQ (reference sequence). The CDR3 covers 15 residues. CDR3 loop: CASSFWTGGDETQYF. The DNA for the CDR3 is TGTGCCAGCAGCTTCTGGACAGGGGGAGACGAGACCCAGTACTTC.

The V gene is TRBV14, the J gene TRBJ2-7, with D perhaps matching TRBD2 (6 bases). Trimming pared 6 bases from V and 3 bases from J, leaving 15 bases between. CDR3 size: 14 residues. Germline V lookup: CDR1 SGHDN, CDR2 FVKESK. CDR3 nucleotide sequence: TGTGCCAGCAGTAGAGGACCCGGGGGCTACGAGCAGTACTTC. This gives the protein CASSRGPGGYEQYF.

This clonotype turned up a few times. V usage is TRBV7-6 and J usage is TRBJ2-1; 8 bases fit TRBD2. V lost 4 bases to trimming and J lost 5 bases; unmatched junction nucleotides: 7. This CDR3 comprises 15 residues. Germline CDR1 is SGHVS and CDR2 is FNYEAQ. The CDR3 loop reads CASSSGTRDHNEQFF. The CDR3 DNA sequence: TGTGCCAGCAGCTCCGGGACTAGGGATCACAATGAGCAGTTCTTC.

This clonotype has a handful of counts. CDR3 amino acids: CASSVRGEQFF. CDR3 nucleotide sequence: TGTGCCAGCAGTGTCAGGGGGGAGCAGTTCTTC. The gene calls are TRBV2 and TRBJ2-1; TRBD1 agrees at 7 bases. Germline CDR1 is SNHLY and CDR2 is FYNNEI. The CDR3 length is 11 residues. The ends lost 4 bases at V and 10 bases at J; junction bases unmatched: 1.

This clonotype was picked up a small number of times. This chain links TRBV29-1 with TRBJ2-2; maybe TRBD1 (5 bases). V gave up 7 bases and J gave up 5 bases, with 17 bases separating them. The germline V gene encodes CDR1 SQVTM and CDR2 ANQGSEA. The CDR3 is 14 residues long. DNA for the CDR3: TGCAGCGCGCGGCCCGCAGGGAATACCGGGGAGCTGTTTTTT. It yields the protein CSARPAGNTGELFF.